This T cell receptor (beta chain) comes out of a study of early T cells in non-severe SARS-CoV-2 infection. This clonotype has just a few counts. TCRdb ran MiXCR on the 5' RACE reads and lists one entry per CDR3 protein. The sample contains 70,000 to 95,000 distinct CDR3 sequences, 13% to 15% of which appear only once. CDR1 and CDR2 from the germline V gene are MDHEN and SYDVKM. The V and J ends lost 3 bases and 0 bases respectively, with 6 bases between them. The CDR3 totals 14 residues. V is TRBV28 and J is TRBJ1-5; no reliable D call. The sequenced sample was whole blood. The receptor was derived from an adult who was a healthcare worker with PCR-confirmed SARS-CoV-2 infection or an uninfected control (not recorded which). The CDR3: CASSFLSSNQPQHF. The CDR3, as DNA: TGTGCCAGCAGTTTCTTAAGTAGCAATCAGCCCCAGCATTTT.